The present entry profiles one T cell receptor (beta chain) with its context. Its antigen is as yet unknown. The data derive from a study of cytomegalovirus exposure and HLA in healthy donors. Study findings and constraints: The majority of TCR sequences were rare, yet some public TCRs appeared in many donors. A few CMV-associated chains proved CMV antigen-specific in vitro.

There are 13 residues in the CDR3. Germline V gene lookup returns CDR1 MNHEY and CDR2 SMNVEV (reference sequence). The trim removed 7 bases at V and 3 bases at J, leaving 2 bases unmatched. Only in-frame clones appear in the TCRdb table, and some are missing; sequencing was by immunoSEQ multiplex PCR. The sample consists of about 88,000 clones, approximately 81% of them appearing once. The chain has TRBV27 and TRBJ2-1, with 8 bases matching TRBD2. Sequencing was performed on PBMCs. The sequence was collected from a woman younger than 35 in good health and CMV-seropositive. The CDR3 spells CASMRGDYNEQFF. CDR3 bases: TGTGCCAGCATGCGGGGGGACTACAATGAGCAGTTCTTC.